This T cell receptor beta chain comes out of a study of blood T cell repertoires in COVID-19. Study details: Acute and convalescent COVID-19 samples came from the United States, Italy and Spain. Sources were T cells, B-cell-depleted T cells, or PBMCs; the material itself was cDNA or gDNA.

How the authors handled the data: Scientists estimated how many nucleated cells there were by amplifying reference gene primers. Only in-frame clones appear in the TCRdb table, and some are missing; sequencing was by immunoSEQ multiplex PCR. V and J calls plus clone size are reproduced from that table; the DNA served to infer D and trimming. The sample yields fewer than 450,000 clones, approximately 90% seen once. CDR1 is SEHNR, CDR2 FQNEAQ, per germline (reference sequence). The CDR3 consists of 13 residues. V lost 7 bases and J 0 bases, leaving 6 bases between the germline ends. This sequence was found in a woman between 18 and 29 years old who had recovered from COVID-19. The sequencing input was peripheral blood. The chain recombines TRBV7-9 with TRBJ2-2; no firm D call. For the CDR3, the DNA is TGTGCCAGCACCCCCACGAACACCGGGGAGCTGTTTTTT. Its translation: CASTPTNTGELFF.